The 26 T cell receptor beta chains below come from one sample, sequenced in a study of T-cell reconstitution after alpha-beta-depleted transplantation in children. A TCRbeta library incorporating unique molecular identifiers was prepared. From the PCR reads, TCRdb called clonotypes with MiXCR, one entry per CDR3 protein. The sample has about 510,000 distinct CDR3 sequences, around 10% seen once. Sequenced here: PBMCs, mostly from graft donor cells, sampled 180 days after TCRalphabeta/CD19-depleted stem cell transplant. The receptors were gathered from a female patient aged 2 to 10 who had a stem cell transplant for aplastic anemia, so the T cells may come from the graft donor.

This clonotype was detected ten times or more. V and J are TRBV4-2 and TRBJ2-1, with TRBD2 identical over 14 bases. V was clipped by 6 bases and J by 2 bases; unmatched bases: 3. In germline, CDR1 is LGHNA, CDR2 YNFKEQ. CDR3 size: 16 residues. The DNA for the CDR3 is TGTGCCAGCAGGGGACTAGCGGGAGAACCCTACAATGAGCAGTTCTTC. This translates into CASRGLAGEPYNEQFF.

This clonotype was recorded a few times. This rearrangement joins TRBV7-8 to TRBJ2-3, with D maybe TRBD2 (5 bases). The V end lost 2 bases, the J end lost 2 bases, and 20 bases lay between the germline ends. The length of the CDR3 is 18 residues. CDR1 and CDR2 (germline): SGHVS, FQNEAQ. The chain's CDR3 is CASSLLALVATTTDTQYF. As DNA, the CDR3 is TGTGCCAGCAGCTTATTAGCCCTCGTGGCGACTACCACAGATACGCAGTATTTT.

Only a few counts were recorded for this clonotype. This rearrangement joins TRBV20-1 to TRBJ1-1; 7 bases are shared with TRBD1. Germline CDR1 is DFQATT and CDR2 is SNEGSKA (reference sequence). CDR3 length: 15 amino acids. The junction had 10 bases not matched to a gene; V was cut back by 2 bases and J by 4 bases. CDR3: CSARQTGPEGTEAFF. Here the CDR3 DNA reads TGCAGTGCTAGACAGACAGGGCCAGAGGGCACTGAAGCTTTCTTT.

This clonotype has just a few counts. CDR3 loop: CASSQERLAANNEQFF. DNA for the CDR3: TGTGCCAGCAGCCAGGAACGACTAGCGGCTAACAATGAGCAGTTCTTC. This chain joins TRBV7-3 and TRBJ2-1; 9 positions agree with TRBD2. The V gene's germline CDR1 is SGHTA and CDR2 FQGTGA. The V segment lost 5 bases and the J segment 5 bases; nucleotides outside the gene matches: 10. The CDR3 extends over 16 amino acids.

The CDR3 region is CASSLERTGGGEQFF. The CDR3 DNA is TGTGCCAGCAGCTTAGAAAGGACAGGGGGCGGTGAGCAGTTCTTC. This chain uses TRBV7-8 with TRBJ2-1; TRBD1 matches at 11 bases. Germline CDR1 and CDR2: SGHVS and FQNEAQ. V shed 1 base and J 9 bases; nucleotides not matched to a gene: 5. This CDR3 spans 15 amino acids.

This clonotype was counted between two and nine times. This chain's CDR3 is CASSSGQGTYYGYTF. The CDR3 DNA reads TGCGCCAGCAGCTCCGGACAGGGGACGTACTATGGCTACACCTTC. This chain uses TRBV5-1 with TRBJ1-2; TRBD1 aligns across 9 bases. Germline CDR1 is SGHRS and CDR2 is YFSETQ. The CDR3 is 15 amino acids. J was trimmed by 3 bases and V by 3 bases; bases with no gene match: 6.

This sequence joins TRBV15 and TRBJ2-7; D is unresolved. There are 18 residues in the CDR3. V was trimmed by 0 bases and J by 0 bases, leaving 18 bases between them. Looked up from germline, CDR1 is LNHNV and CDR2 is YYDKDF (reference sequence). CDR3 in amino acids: CATSREVVVRRSSYEQYV. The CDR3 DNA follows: TGTGCCACCAGCAGAGAGGTGGTCGTTCGTAGGAGCTCCTACGAGCAGTACGTC.

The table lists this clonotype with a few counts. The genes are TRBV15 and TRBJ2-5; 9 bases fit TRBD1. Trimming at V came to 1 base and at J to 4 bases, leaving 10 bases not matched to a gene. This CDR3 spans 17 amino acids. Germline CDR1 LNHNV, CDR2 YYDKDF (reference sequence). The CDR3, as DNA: TGTGCCACCAGCAGAGGGCAGGGGACAGGGAGGCGAGAGACCCAGTACTTC. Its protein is CATSRGQGTGRRETQYF.

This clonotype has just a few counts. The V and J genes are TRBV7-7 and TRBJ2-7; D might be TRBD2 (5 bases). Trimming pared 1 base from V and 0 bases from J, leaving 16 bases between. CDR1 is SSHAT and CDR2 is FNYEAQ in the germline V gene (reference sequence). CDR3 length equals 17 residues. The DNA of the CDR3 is TGTGCCAGCAGCTTAGGGGCGGGCAGCGCAAGCTCCTACGAGCAGTACGTC. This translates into CASSLGAGSASSYEQYV.

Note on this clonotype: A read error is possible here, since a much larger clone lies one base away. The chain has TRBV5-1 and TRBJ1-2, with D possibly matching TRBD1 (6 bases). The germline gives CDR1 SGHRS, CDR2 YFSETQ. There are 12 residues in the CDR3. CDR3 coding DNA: TGCGTCAGCAGCTTGGAACAGGGTGGCTACACCTTC. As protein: CVSSLEQGGYTF.

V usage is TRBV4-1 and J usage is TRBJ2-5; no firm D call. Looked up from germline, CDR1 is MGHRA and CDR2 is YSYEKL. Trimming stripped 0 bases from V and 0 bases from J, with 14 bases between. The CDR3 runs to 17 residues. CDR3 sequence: CASSQDNGGADQETQYF. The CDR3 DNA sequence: TGCGCCAGCAGCCAAGATAACGGCGGAGCAGACCAAGAGACCCAGTACTTC.

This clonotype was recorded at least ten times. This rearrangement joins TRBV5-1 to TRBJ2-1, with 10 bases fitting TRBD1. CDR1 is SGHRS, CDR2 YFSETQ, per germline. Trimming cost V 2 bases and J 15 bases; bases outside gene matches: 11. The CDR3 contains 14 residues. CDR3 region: CASSFGDRGPRGFF. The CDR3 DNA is TGCGCCAGCAGCTTCGGAGACAGGGGGCCGAGGGGGTTCTTC.

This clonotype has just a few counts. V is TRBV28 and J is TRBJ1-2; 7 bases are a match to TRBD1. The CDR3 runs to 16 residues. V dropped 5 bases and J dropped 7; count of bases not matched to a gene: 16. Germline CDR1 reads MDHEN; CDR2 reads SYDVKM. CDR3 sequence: CASSGDFKGANGGYTF. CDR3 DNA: TGTGCCAGCAGTGGGGATTTTAAGGGGGCGAACGGTGGCTACACCTTC.

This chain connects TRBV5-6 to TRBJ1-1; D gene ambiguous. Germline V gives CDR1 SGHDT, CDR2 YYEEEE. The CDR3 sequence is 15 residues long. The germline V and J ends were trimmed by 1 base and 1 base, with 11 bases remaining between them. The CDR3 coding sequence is TGTGCCAGCAGCTTGTATGTTTACGCGAACACTGAAGCTTTCTTT. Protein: CASSLYVYANTEAFF.

The CDR3 loop reads CASSYLRTGRYGNQPQHF. The DNA for the CDR3 is TGTGCCAGCAGTTACTTACGGACAGGGAGGTACGGCAATCAGCCCCAGCATTTT. The rearrangement joins TRBV6-2 or TRBV6-3 to TRBJ1-5, with 8 nucleotides matching TRBD1. The CDR3 is 18 residues long. V gave up 1 base and J gave up 2 bases; unmatched junction bases: 10. Looked up from germline, CDR1 is MNHEY and CDR2 is SVGEGT.

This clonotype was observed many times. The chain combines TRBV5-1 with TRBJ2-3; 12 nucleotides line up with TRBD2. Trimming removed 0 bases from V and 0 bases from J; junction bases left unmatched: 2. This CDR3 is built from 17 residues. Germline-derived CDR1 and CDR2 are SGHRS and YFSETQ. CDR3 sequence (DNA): TGCGCCAGCAGCTTGGGACTAGCGGGAGCTAGCACAGATACGCAGTATTTT. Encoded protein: CASSLGLAGASTDTQYF.

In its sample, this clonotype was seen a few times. CDR3 nucleotides: TGTGCCAGCAGATCCCCAAACTACGAGCAGTACTTC. Translation: CASRSPNYEQYF. The J gene is TRBJ2-7, the V gene TRBV6-1; D remains unclear. Germline V CDR1 and CDR2: MNHNS, SASEGT. Trimming removed 6 bases from V and 3 bases from J, with 9 bases in between. The CDR3 spans 12 residues.

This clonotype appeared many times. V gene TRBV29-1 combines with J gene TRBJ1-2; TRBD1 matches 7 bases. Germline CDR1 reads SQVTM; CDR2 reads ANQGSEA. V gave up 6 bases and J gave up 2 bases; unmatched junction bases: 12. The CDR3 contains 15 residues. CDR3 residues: CSVLRYRGGNYGYTF. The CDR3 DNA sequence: TGCAGCGTCCTTCGGTACAGGGGTGGAAACTATGGCTACACCTTC.

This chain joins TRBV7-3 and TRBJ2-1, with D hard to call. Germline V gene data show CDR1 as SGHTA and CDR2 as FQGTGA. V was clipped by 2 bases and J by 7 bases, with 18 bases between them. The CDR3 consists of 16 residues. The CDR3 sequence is CASSLGRWQVGNEQFF. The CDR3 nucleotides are TGTGCCAGCAGCTTAGGTCGTTGGCAGGTAGGGAATGAGCAGTTCTTC.

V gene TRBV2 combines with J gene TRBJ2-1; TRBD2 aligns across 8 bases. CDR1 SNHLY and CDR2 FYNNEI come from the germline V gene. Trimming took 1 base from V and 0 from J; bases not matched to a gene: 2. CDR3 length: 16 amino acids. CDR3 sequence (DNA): TGTGCCAGCAGTGAAGTGCGGGAGGCCTCCTACAATGAGCAGTTCTTC. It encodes CASSEVREASYNEQFF.

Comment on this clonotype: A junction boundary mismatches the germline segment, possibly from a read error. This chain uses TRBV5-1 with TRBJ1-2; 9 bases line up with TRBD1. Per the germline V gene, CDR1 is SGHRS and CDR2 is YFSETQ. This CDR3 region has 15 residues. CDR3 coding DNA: TGCGCCAGCAGCTCCTCCGGGACAGGGTTCTATGGCCACACCTTC. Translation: CASSSSGTGFYGHTF.

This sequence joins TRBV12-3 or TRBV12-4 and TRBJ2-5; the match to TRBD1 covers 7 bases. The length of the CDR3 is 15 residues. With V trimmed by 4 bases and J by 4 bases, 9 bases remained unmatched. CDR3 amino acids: CASSSSRGLRETQYF. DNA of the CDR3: TGTGCCAGCAGTTCCTCCAGGGGGTTAAGAGAGACCCAGTACTTC.

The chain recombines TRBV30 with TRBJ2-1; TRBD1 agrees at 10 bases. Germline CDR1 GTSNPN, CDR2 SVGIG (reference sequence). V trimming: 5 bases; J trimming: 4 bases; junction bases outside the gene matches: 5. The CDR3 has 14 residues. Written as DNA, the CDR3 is TGTGCCTGGGCCGGGACAGGGGTTTACAATGAGCAGTTCTTC. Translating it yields CAWAGTGVYNEQFF. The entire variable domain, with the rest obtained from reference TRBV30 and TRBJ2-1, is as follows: SQTIHQWPATLVQPVGSPLSLECTVEGTSNPNLYWYRQAAGRGLQLLFYSVGIGQISSEVPQNLSASRPQDRQFILSSKKLLLSDSGFYLCAWAGTGVYNEQFFGPGTRLTVL.

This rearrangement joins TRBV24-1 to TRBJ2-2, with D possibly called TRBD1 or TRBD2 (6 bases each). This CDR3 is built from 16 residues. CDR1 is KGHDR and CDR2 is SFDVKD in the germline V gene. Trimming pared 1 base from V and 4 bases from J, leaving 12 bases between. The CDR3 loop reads CATSDFPWGATGELFF. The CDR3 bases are TGTGCCACCAGTGATTTTCCTTGGGGGGCCACCGGGGAGCTGTTTTTT.

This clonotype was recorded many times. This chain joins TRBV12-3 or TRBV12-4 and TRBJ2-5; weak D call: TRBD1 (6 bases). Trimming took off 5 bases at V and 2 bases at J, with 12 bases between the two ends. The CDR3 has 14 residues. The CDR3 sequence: CASSRSGVQETQYF. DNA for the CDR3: TGTGCCAGCAGTCGTTCAGGGGTACAAGAGACCCAGTACTTC.

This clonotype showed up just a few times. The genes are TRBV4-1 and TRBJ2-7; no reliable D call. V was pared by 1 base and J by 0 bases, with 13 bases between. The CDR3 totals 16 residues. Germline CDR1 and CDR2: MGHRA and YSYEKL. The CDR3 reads CASSQGLPVGSYEQYV. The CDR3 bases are TGCGCCAGCAGCCAAGGACTCCCCGTTGGCTCCTACGAGCAGTACGTC.